This T cell receptor beta chain was found in a study of blood T cell repertoires in COVID-19. Study as a whole: Material from acute and convalescent COVID-19 was sourced from the United States, Italy and Spain. T cells, B-cell-depleted T cells, or PBMCs supplied cDNA or gDNA.

Source study methods: Using reference gene primer amplification, nucleated cell counts were estimated. Clones were read by immunoSEQ multiplex PCR, and TCRdb kept only the in-frame ones, dropping some. The V and J calls and the clone size are those of that table, but D and trimming were determined from the DNA. The sample consists of 250,000 to 350,000 clones, around 89% of them appearing once. The germline gives CDR1 LGHDT, CDR2 YNNKEL (reference sequence). The CDR3 consists of 13 residues. V lost 5 bases and J 5 bases, leaving 12 bases between the germline ends. This sequence was found in a woman between 55 and 75 years old with acute or convalescent COVID-19. The sample was peripheral blood. The V and J genes are TRBV3-1 (or the pseudogene TRBV3-2) and TRBJ2-5; D unclear. DNA for the CDR3: TGTGCCAGCAGCTCGTCTGATCGGGAGACCCAGTACTTC. Translating gives CASSSSDRETQYF.